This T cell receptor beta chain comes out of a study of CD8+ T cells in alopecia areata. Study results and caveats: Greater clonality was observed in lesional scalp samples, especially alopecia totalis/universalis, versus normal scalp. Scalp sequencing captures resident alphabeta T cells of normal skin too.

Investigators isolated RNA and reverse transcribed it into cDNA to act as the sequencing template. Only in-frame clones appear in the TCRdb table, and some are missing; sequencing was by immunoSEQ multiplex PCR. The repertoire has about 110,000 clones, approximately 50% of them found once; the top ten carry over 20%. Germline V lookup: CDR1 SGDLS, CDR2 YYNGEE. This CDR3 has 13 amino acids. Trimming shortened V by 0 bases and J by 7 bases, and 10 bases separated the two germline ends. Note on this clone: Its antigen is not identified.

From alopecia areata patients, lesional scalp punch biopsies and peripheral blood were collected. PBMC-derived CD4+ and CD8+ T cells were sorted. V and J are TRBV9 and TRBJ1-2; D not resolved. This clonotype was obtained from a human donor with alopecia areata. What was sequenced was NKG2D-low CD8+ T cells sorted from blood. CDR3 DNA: TGTGCCAGCAGCGTAGACAGCAGCCGTGGCTACACCTTC. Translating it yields CASSVDSSRGYTF. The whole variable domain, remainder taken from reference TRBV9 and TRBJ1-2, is DSGVTQTPKHLITATGQRVTLRCSPRSGDLSVYWYQQSLDQGLQFLIQYYNGEERAKGNILERFSAQQFPDLHSELNLSSLELGDSALYFCASSVDSSRGYTFGSGTRLTVV.